Each of the 7 T cell receptor beta chains below was sequenced from the same sample in a study of control samples from healthy donors and cancer patients. Profiled with immunoSEQ multiplex PCR; TCRdb holds only in-frame clones, not every one. The repertoire includes 150,000 to 200,000 clones, approximately 86% of them detected once, and over 1.5% sits in the top ten. Sequencing was done on a sample of blood. The receptors come from a man aged 18 to 30 in good health.

This chain joins TRBV28 and TRBJ1-1; perhaps TRBD1 as D (6 bases). V gave up 5 bases and J gave up 6 bases, with 16 bases separating them. From germline, CDR1 is MDHEN and CDR2 SYDVKM. The CDR3 runs to 14 residues. The CDR3 nucleotides read TGTGCCAGCAGTGCCCAGGGGTTTCGGGCTGAAGCTTTCTTT. Protein: CASSAQGFRAEAFF.

The chain employs TRBV12-3 or TRBV12-4 and TRBJ2-3, with D unresolved. The CDR3 spans 13 residues. The V gene lost 2 bases and the J gene lost 9 bases, with 12 bases spanning the gap. The CDR3 DNA follows: TGTGCCAGCAGTTTATCGAATCTACACACGCAGTATTTT. Translation gives CASSLSNLHTQYF.

The chain employs TRBV3-1 (or the pseudogene TRBV3-2) and TRBJ2-6; D call uncertain. Germline V lookup: CDR1 LGHDT, CDR2 YNNKEL (reference sequence). Deletions cut 4 bases from V and 1 base from J, with 17 bases between. This CDR3 comprises 18 residues. The chain's CDR3 is CASSPSRIGESGANVLTF. In DNA, the CDR3 is TGTGCCAGCAGCCCAAGCCGAATCGGAGAGTCTGGGGCCAACGTCCTGACTTTC.

J is TRBJ1-2 and V is TRBV7-2; 10 positions agree with TRBD1. CDR1 is SGHTA, CDR2 FQGNSA, per germline. Trimming cost V 5 bases and J 6 bases; bases outside gene matches: 6. The CDR3 covers 14 residues. CDR3 sequence: CASSQRGTGDGYTF. CDR3 nucleotide sequence: TGTGCCAGCAGCCAAAGAGGGACAGGGGATGGCTACACCTTC.

This sequence joins TRBV19 and TRBJ2-3; 8 nucleotides align to TRBD2. The CDR3 covers 16 residues. Germline lookup yields CDR1 LNHDA and CDR2 SQIVND (reference sequence). V lost 3 bases to trimming and J lost 2 bases; unmatched junction nucleotides: 7. CDR3 protein: CASSIRAGASTDTQYF. DNA of the CDR3: TGTGCCAGTAGTATTCGAGCGGGGGCGTCCACAGATACGCAGTATTTT.

This chain connects TRBV19 to TRBJ1-2, with 9 bases that match TRBD1. CDR1 LNHDA and CDR2 SQIVND come from the germline V gene (reference sequence). The CDR3 extends over 15 amino acids. Losses at the gene ends were 5 bases for V and 4 bases for J; bases not matched to a gene: 8. CDR3 coding DNA: TGTGCCAGTAGTGGGGGACAGACAGGGGGCTATGGCTACACCTTC. Encoded protein: CASSGGQTGGYGYTF. The full variable domain, its missing parts supplied by reference TRBV19 and TRBJ1-2, is DGGITQSPKYLFRKEGQNVTLSCEQNLNHDAMYWYRQDPGQGLRLIYYSQIVNDFQKGDIAEGYSVSREKKESFPLTVTSAQKNPTAFYLCASSGGQTGGYGYTFGSGTRLTVV.

V usage is TRBV2 and J usage is TRBJ2-3; D is uncertain. The CDR3 is 14 residues long. V lost 3 bases, J lost 6 bases, and 13 bases lay in between. Per germline, CDR1 SNHLY and CDR2 FYNNEI. The chain's CDR3 is CASSEHGGGDTQYF. CDR3 in DNA: TGTGCCAGCAGTGAGCACGGCGGTGGGGATACGCAGTATTTT.